These T cell receptor beta chains were read from a single sample in a study of regulatory T cells in long-lasting Graves disease. TCRdb analysed the multiplex PCR reads with MiXCR anew, one entry per CDR3 protein. The table lists about 450,000 distinct CDR3 sequences, about 16% of them singletons. The data were also submitted as part of a second study, on T cells in Graves' hyperthyroidism and ophthalmopathy.

This sample comprised peripheral blood mononuclear cells (PBMCs), obtained at new diagnosis, from a patient treated with antithyroid drugs. The receptors derive from a woman in her 30s with Graves disease. CDR3s include the opening cysteine and the closing phenylalanine or tryptophan. A D gene is named only where the DNA matches it firmly. Some rows mark clone size as missing; the rest say once, few, many or name a class of expanded clone.

V gene	D gene	clone size	J gene	CDR3 DNA	CDR3 protein
TRBV28	.	few	TRBJ1-3	TGTGCCAGCAGTCCCCAAGGGGAGAGCTCTGGAAACACCATATATTTT	CASSPQGESSGNTIYF
TRBV6-1	.	many	TRBJ2-7	TGTGCCAGCAATTCACAGGGAGTCCCCGACGAGCAGTACTTC	CASNSQGVPDEQYF
TRBV27	.	few	TRBJ2-1	TGTGCCAGCAGTGGGGACGGACAGCCTACCCCCTACAATGAGCAGTTCTTC	CASSGDGQPTPYNEQFF
TRBV27	TRBD1	few	TRBJ2-6	TGTGCCAGCAGTTCCGGGACAGGCGTCTCTGGGGCCAACGTCCTGACTTTC	CASSSGTGVSGANVLTF
TRBV12-3/TRBV12-4	.	many	TRBJ2-7	TGTGCCAGCAGTCTCCGCCCGGGACAGGGGACTAGCGGAGTAGTCTACGAGCAGTACTTC	CASSLRPGQGTSGVVYEQYF
TRBV5-1	TRBD2	many	TRBJ2-3	TGCGCCAGCAGGGGAGTAGCGGGAGTTGCAGATACGCAGTATTTT	CASRGVAGVADTQYF
TRBV20-1	TRBD2	many	TRBJ2-1	TGCAGTACCCCGGGACTAGTGGTATACAATGAGCAGTTCTTC	CSTPGLVVYNEQFF
TRBV4-2	TRBD2	.	TRBJ2-5	TGTGCCAGCAGCCCGCGACTAGCGGGATCCCAAGAGACCCAGTACTTC	CASSPRLAGSQETQYF
TRBV5-4	.	.	TRBJ1-4	TGTGCCAGCAGCAGTTTCGGGGATGAAAAACTGTTTTTT	CASSSFGDEKLFF
TRBV7-9	TRBD1	.	TRBJ2-7	TGTGCCAGCAGCCCCCGGACAGGGCATCACGAGCAGTACTTC	CASSPRTGHHEQYF
TRBV6-1	.	.	TRBJ1-3	TGTGCCAGCATCAGGATCTCTGGAAACACCATATATTTT	CASIRISGNTIYF
TRBV5-1	.	many	TRBJ2-7	TGCGCCAGCAGCCCCCCGACAACCTACGAGCAGTACTTC	CASSPPTTYEQYF
TRBV14	.	.	TRBJ1-1	TGTGCCAGCAGCCAAGACAGTTGGAGATTGAACACTGAAGCTTTCTTT	CASSQDSWRLNTEAFF
TRBV5-1	.	many	TRBJ1-2	TGCGCCAGCAGCTTGGCCGTCCAGGGCTATGGCTACACCTTC	CASSLAVQGYGYTF
TRBV28	.	many	TRBJ2-2	TGTGCCAGCAGTCAGTTCAGAAGAAACACCGGGGAGCTGTTTTTT	CASSQFRRNTGELFF
TRBV29-1	.	.	TRBJ1-4	TGCAGCGTCCAGCCGGGTGAAAAACTGTTTTTT	CSVQPGEKLFF
TRBV5-5	.	few	TRBJ1-1	TGTGCCAGCAGCTTGGGCAGGGGCGGAGACACTGAAGCTTTCTTT	CASSLGRGGDTEAFF
TRBV20-1	TRBD1	many	TRBJ1-6	TGCAGTGTTGGGGACAGCTCCGGGACAGGGTATAATTCACCCCTCCACTTT	CSVGDSSGTGYNSPLHF
TRBV12-3/TRBV12-4	TRBD2	many	TRBJ2-1	TGTGCCAGCAGTTTAGATGGTAGCGGGGGGTTGGAGCAGTTCTTC	CASSLDGSGGLEQFF
TRBV5-1	TRBD2	many	TRBJ2-3	TGCGCCAGCTCGGATAGCGGGAAAACAGATACGCAGTATTTT	CASSDSGKTDTQYF
TRBV11-2	TRBD1	many	TRBJ1-6	TGTGCCAGCAGCTTCCGGGACAGGGATTCACCCCTCCACTTT	CASSFRDRDSPLHF
TRBV19	TRBD2	.	TRBJ2-1	TGTGCCAGTACTACCTGGGCGGGAGAGGGTGAGCAGTTCTTC	CASTTWAGEGEQFF
TRBV28	.	many	TRBJ1-2	TGTGCCAGTGGAGTCTATGGCTACACCTTC	CASGVYGYTF
TRBV20-1	TRBD1	many	TRBJ2-5	TGCAGTGCTAGAGCAATTGGAATATACGAGACAGGGGTACAAGAGACCCAGTACTTC	CSARAIGIYETGVQETQYF
TRBV3-1	TRBD2	many	TRBJ2-4	TGTGCCAGCAGCCCACCCTGGGCGGGAGCGGGTAACATTCAGTACTTC	CASSPPWAGAGNIQYF
TRBV10-3	TRBD1	many	TRBJ2-5	TGTGCCATCAGTGCGTCGGGACAGGGCGAGACCCAGTACTTC	CAISASGQGETQYF
TRBV6-2/TRBV6-3	.	many	TRBJ2-7	TGTGCCAGCAGTTACTCGGACCCCATCGGGTACGAGCAGTACTTC	CASSYSDPIGYEQYF
TRBV29-1	.	.	TRBJ2-7	TGCAGCGTCTCCTCGACACCTACCTACGAGCAGTACTTC	CSVSSTPTYEQYF